This T cell receptor beta chain comes out of a study of T cell repertoires in cytomegalovirus infection. On the study more broadly: Matching HLA type, along with CMV infection, was indicated by public TCR beta signatures.

TCRdb independently ran MiXCR on the reads; one entry per CDR3 protein. Here the sample spans 150,000 to 200,000 distinct CDR3 sequences, under 30% being singletons. Study-wide results and limits: HLA-C-restricted TCR beta clonotypes specific for CMV led the ex vivo response.

On this clonotype: Its matching antigen is unknown. This may come from a read error, since a much larger clone is one base off.

The TCR comes from a human donor in good health (CMV status not recorded). Some clones in this sample may be carry-over from other donors' samples. The sample taken for sequencing was PBMCs.

CDR3: CASRRPGQGLSEQFF. Written as DNA, the CDR3 is TGTGCCAGCAGAAGGCCGGGACAGGGCCTCAGCGAGCAGTTCTTC. The chain employs TRBV7-9 and TRBJ2-1, with 9 bases identical to TRBD1. Looked up from germline, CDR1 is SEHNR and CDR2 is FQNEAQ (reference sequence). V was pared by 6 bases and J by 10 bases, with 13 bases of the junction left unmatched. The CDR3 extends over 15 amino acids.